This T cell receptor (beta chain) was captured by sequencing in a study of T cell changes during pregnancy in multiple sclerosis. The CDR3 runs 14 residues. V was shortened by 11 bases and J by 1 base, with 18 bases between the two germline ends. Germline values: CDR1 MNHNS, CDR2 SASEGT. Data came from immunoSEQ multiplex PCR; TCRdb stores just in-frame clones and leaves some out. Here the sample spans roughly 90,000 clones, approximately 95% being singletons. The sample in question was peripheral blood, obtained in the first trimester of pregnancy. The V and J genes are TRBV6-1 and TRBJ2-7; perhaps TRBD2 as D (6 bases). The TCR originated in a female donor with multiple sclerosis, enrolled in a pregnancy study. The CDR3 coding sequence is TGTGCCTCTCGACTAGTCGGGGGATCCTACGAGCAGTACTTC. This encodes CASRLVGGSYEQYF.